This TCR beta chain comes out of a study of neoadjuvant anti-PD-1 for oral cavity cancer. Study overall: Before surgery, most patients got three to four biweekly 3 mg/kg nivolumab doses.

Six replicates per PBMC sample, mostly from 480 ng of genomic DNA. TCRdb's copy holds only in-frame clones and misses some; the assay was immunoSEQ multiplex PCR. The sample records roughly 40,000 clones, approximately 80% being singletons. Trimming stripped 4 bases from V and 5 bases from J, with 6 bases between. The CDR3 is 11 residues long. The germline CDR1 and CDR2 sequences are SGDLS and YYNGEE. The time point: after neoadjuvant nivolumab, at surgical resection. These newly diagnosed stage II-IVA oral cavity squamous cell carcinoma patients had no prior systemic or radiation treatment. No culture or expansion preceded analysis of these blood cells.

The rearrangement links TRBV9 to TRBJ2-5; D gene unclear. Sequenced material: PBMCs, taken after nivolumab (anti-PD-1) treatment. The TCR was taken from a person between 35 and 79 years old with oral cavity squamous cell carcinoma. The CDR3 sequence is CASSPGETQYF. DNA for the CDR3: TGTGCCAGCAGCCCTGGGGAGACCCAGTACTTC.